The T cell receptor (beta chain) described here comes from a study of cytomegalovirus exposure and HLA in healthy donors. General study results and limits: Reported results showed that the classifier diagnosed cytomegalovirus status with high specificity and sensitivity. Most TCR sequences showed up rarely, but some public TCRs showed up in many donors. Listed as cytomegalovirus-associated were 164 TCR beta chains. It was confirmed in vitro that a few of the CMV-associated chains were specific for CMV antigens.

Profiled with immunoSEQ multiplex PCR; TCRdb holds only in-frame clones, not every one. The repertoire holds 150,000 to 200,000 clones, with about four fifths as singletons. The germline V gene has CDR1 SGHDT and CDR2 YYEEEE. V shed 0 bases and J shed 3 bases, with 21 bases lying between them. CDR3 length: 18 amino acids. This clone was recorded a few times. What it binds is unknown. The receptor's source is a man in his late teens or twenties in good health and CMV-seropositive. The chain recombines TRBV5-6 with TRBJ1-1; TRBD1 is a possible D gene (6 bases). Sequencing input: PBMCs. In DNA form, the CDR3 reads TGTGCCAGCAGCTTGGCTCGCTACGGGGGGCCCAAGGACACTGAAGCTTTCTTT. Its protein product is CASSLARYGGPKDTEAFF.